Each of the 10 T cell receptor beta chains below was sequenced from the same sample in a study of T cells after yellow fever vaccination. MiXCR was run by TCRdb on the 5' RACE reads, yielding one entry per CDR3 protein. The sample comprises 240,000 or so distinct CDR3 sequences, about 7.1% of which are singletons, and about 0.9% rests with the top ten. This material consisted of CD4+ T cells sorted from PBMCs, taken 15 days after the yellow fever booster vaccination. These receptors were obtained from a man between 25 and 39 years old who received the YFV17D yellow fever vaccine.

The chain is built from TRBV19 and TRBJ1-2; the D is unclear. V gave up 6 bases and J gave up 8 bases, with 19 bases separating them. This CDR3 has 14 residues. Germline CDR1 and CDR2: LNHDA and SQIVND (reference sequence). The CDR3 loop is CASRPAQSPGGYTF. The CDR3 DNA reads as TGTGCCAGTAGGCCAGCACAGTCTCCAGGAGGCTACACCTTC. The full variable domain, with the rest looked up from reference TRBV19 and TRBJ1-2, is DGGITQSPKYLFRKEGQNVTLSCEQNLNHDAMYWYRQDPGQGLRLIYYSQIVNDFQKGDIAEGYSVSREKKESFPLTVTSAQKNPTAFYLCASRPAQSPGGYTFGSGTRLTVV.

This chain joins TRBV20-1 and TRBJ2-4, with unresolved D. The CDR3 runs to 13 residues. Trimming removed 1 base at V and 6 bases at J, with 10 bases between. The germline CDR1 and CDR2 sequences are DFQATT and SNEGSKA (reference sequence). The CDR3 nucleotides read TGCAGTGCTAGAGTCGTGGGATTAAACATTCAGTACTTC. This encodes CSARVVGLNIQYF.

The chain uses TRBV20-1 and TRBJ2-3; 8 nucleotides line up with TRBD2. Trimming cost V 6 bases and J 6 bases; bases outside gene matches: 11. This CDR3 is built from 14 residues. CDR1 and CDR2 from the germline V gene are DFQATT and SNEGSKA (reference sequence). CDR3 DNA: TGCAGTGCCAATGGAGCGGGAGTACGGGATACGCAGTATTTT. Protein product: CSANGAGVRDTQYF.

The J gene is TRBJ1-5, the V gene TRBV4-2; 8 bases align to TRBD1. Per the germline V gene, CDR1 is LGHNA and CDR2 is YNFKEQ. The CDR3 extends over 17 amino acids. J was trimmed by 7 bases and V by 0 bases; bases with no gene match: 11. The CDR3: CASSQELWQGAGQPQHF. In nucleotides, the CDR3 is TGTGCCAGCAGCCAAGAATTGTGGCAGGGGGCGGGACAGCCCCAGCATTTT.

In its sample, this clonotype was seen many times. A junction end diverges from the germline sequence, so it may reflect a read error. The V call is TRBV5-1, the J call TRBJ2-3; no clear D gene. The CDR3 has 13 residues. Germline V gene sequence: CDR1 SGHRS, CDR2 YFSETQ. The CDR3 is CASSLSSTDTQYF. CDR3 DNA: TGTGCCAGCAGCCTTTCTAGCACAGATACGCAGTATTTT.

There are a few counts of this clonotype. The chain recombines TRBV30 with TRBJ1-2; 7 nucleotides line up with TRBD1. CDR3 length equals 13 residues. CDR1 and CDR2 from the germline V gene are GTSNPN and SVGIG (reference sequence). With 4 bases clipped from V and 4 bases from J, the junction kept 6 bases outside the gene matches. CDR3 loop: CAWNPQGIYGYTF. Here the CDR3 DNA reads TGTGCCTGGAACCCACAGGGGATCTATGGCTACACCTTC. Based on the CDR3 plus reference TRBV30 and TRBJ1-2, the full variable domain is SQTIHQWPATLVQPVGSPLSLECTVEGTSNPNLYWYRQAAGRGLQLLFYSVGIGQISSEVPQNLSASRPQDRQFILSSKKLLLSDSGFYLCAWNPQGIYGYTFGSGTRLTVV.

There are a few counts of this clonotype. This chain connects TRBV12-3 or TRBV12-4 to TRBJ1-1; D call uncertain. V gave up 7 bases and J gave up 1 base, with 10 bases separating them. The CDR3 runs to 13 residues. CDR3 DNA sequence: TGTGCCAGCACTTTGGACCCGAACACTGAAGCTTTCTTT. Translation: CASTLDPNTEAFF.

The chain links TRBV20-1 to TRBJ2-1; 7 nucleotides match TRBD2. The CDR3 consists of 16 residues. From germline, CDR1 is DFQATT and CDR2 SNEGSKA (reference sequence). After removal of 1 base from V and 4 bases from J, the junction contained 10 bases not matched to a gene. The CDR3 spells CSARGWASGTYNEQFF. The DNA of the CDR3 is TGCAGTGCTAGAGGGTGGGCTAGCGGAACTTACAATGAGCAGTTCTTC.

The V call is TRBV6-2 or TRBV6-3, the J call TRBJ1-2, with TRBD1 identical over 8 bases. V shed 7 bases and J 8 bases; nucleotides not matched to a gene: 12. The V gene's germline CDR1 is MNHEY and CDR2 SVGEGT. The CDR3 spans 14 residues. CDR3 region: CASNWDRLDGGYTF. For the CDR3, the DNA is TGTGCCAGCAATTGGGACAGGTTGGATGGAGGCTACACCTTC.

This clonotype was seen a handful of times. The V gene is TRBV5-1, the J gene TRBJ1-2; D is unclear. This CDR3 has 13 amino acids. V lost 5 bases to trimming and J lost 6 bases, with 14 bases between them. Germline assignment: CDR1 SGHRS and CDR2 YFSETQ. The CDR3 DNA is TGCGCCAGCAGTAATGACGGGTCCAATGGCTACACCTTC. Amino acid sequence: CASSNDGSNGYTF.